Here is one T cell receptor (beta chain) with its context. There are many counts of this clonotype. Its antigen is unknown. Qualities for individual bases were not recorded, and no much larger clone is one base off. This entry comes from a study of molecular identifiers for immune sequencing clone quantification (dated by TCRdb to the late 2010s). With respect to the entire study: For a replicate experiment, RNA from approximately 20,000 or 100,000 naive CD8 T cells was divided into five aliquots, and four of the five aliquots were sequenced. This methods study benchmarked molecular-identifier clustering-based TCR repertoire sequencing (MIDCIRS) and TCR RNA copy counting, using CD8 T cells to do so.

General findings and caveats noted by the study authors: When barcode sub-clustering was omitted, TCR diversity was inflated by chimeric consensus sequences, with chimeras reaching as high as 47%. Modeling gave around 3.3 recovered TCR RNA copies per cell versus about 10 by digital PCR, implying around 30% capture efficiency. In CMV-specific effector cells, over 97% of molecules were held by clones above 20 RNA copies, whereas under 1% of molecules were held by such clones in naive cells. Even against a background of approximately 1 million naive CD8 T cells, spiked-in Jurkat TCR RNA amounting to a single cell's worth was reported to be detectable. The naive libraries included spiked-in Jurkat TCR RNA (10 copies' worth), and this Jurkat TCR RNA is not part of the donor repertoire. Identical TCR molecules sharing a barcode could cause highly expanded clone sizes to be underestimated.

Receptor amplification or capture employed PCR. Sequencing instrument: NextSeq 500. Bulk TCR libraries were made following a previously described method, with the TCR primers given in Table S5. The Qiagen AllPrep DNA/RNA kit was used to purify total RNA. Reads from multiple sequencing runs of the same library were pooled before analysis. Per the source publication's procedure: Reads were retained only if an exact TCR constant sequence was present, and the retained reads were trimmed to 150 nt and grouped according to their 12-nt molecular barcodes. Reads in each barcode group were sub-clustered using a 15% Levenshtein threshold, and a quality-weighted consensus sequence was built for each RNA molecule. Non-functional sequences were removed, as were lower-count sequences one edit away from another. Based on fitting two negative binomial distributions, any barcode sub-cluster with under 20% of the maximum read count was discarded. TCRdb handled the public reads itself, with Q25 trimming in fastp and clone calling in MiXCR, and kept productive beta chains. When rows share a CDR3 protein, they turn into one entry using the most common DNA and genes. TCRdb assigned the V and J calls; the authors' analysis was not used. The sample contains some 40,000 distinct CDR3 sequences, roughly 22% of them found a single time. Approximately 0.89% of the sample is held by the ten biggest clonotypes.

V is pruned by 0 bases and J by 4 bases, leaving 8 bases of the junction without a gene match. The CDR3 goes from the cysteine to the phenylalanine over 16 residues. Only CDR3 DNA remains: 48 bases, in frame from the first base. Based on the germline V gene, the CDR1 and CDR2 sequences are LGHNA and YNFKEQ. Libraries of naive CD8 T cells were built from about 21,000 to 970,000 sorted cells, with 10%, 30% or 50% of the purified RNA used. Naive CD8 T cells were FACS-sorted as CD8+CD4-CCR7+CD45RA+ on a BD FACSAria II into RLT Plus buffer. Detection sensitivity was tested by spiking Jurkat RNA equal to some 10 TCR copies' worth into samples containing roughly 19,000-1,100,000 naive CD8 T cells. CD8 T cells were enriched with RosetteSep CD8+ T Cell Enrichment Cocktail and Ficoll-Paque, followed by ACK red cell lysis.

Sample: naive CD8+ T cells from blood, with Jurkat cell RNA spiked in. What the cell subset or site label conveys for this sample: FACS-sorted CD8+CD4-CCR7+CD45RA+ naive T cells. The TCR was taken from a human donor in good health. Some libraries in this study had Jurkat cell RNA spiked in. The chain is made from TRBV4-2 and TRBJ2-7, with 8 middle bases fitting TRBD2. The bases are TGTGCCAGCAGCCAAGATTTTACCGGGACTAGGTACGAGCAGTACTTC. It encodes CASSQDFTGTRYEQYF.